This TCR beta chain was obtained from a study of CD8 T cells in ankylosing spondylitis. Study-level results: Seemingly distinctive of ankylosing spondylitis blood was a TCR beta motif formed by eight highly homologous variants. Clones that were linked to disease were CD8+ and were relatively rare in peripheral blood. In the blood and synovial fluid of reactive arthritis, some motif variants had been previously reported.

This clonotype was detected only a few times. Its antigen is as yet unknown. Library preparation for TCR beta used quantitative 5'-RACE with molecular barcodes. In TCRdb, the 5' RACE reads were re-called with MiXCR into one record per CDR3 protein. The table lists 500,000 or so distinct CDR3 sequences, about 5.7% of them singletons. CDR1 is DFQATT, CDR2 SNEGSKA, per germline (reference sequence). The CDR3 covers 14 residues. V lost 3 bases and J lost 7, with 19 bases in between. The receptor comes from a male donor with ankylosing spondylitis. V usage is TRBV20-1 and J usage is TRBJ2-7; D is unresolved. The source material was blood, either unsorted or a sorted T cell fraction (not recorded which). The CDR3 loop reads CSASGPAGLEEQYF. As DNA, the CDR3 is TGCAGTGCTAGTGGGCCGGCAGGCCTGGAGGAGCAGTACTTC.